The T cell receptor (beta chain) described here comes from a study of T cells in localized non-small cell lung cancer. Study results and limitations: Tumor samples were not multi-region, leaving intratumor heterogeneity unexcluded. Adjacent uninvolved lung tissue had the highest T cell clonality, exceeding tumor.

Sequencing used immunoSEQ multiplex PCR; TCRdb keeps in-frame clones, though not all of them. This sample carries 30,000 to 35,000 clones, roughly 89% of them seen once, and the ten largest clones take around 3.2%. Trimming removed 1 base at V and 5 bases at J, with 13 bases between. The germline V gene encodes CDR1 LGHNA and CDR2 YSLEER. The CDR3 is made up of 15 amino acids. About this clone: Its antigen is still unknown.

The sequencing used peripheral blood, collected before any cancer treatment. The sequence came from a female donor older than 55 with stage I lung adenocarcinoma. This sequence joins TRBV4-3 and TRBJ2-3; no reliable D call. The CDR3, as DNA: TGCGCCAGCAGCCAAGTTGGTGCGGCTCGAGATACGCAGTATTTT. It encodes CASSQVGAARDTQYF.